The clone carrying this T cell receptor beta chain has only a few counts. MiXCR, run by TCRdb on the 5' RACE reads, gives a single entry per CDR3 protein. The sample consists of approximately 6,000 distinct CDR3 sequences, about 75% of them appearing once. Germline CDR1 and CDR2: DFQATT and SNEGSKA (reference sequence). The CDR3 covers 11 residues. Trimming left V 6 bases short and J 3 bases short, with 9 bases between. The material sequenced was memory CD4+ T cells sorted from a lymph node. The subset is: memory CD4+ T cells, CD4+CD45RO+CD25-. This clonotype was sampled from a female donor with breast cancer. The J gene is TRBJ2-7, the V gene TRBV20-1; D unclear. CDR3 sequence (DNA): TGCAGTGCGTCGAAATACTACGAGCAGTACTTC. Translated, it gives CSASKYYEQYF.